This TCR beta chain was sequenced for a study of blood T cell repertoires in COVID-19. V lost 2 bases, J lost 5 bases, and 12 bases lay in between. CDR1 and CDR2 from the germline V gene are MDHEN and SYDVKM. CDR3 length: 14 residues. Only in-frame clones appear in the TCRdb table, and some are missing; sequencing was by immunoSEQ multiplex PCR. The repertoire holds roughly 340,000 clones, with 85% to 90% as singletons. Either two negative PCRs, clearance, or symptom resolution qualified Cohort 3 donors as recovered. Material: PBMCs or T cells enriched from blood (not recorded which). This chain uses TRBV28 with TRBJ2-5, with a weak D call TRBD1 (5 bases). The source is a man aged 18 to 29 who had recovered from COVID-19. The DNA of the CDR3 is TGTGCCAGCAGTTTACCCAGGGCAGTGGAGACCCAGTACTTC. Translating gives CASSLPRAVETQYF.